This T cell receptor beta chain appears in the sequencing data of a study of blood T cells in healthy people across ages. Study summary: For every two T cells, template switching captured about one barcoded beta molecule. Study results and caveats: As age increased, TCR beta diversity per million T cells fell in a roughly linear fashion. CMV infection status of these donors was not known.

It was with a sample-barcoded 5' primer and a J-beta primer mix that a second PCR of roughly 7 to 12 cycles was run. TCRdb re-analysed the 5' RACE reads in MiXCR, keeping a single row per CDR3 protein. The sample has some 1.5 million distinct CDR3 sequences; 25% to 30% are singletons. Germline V CDR1 and CDR2: DFQATT, SNEGSKA (reference sequence). CDR3 length: 13 amino acids. As regards this clonotype: What it recognizes is unknown. One end of the junction is discordant with germline, which a read error may explain.

This sequence was found in a woman aged 25 to 45 in good health. The sequencing input was blood. The chain uses TRBV20-1 and TRBJ2-3; 12 bases are shared with TRBD2. CDR3 DNA: TGCAGTGCTAAACTAGCGGGGGGCGATATGCAGTATTTT. Encoded protein: CSAKLAGGDMQYF.